This T cell receptor (beta chain) originates from a study of CD8+CD57+ T cells in acquired aplastic anemia (dated by TCRdb to 2017 to 2018). Concerning the study at large: On average, sorted CD4+ and CD8+ cells yielded 3 to 4 ug of extracted DNA, with a range of roughly 0.18 to 30 ug. CD8+CD57+ expansion was defined as frequency above the mean frequency observed in healthy subjects.

Flow cytometry had shown CD8+CD57+ cell expansion in the patients selected for sequencing. All patients had severe acquired aplastic anemia diagnosed by International Study of Aplastic Anemia and Agranulocytosis and Camitta criteria. No therapy had been received by the patients at the time of blood sampling. In the study, sorted CD4+ and CD8+ blood T cells from patients with severe aplastic anemia and from healthy subjects underwent deep sequencing of TCR repertoires. In the USA, patient enrollment took place under clinicaltrials.gov protocols 00001620, 01623167, 00001397, 00071045, 00081523 and 00961064. Ficoll-Paque density gradient centrifugation was used to isolate peripheral blood mononuclear cells. Before DNA extraction, CD4+ and CD8+ T cells were sorted with FACS or magnetic beads. Profiling of TCR beta VDJ combinations and CDR3 sequences used genomic DNA as the template. An Illumina HiSeq 2000 was used for TCR repertoire sequencing. Per the authors' processing: TRBV/TRBJ rearrangement plots, CDR3 size and DJ length profiles, and Simpson's diversity index were used to evaluate the repertoires. The immunodominant clone was defined as the most abundant DNA sequence in deep sequencing data. CDR3 amino acid sequences were checked for sharing between subjects and were compared against published repertoires and the VDJdb database. The public sequencing data were trimmed at Q25 with fastp and processed into clonotypes with MiXCR by TCRdb, which kept only in-frame beta chains. Under each unique CDR3 protein, matching rows form one entry showing the most common genes and DNA. The V and J calls were determined by TCRdb, not by the authors. Recorded for this sample are approximately 130,000 distinct CDR3 sequences; nearly 40% of them occurred a single time. The top ten clones comprise 2.6% of the sample.

Concerning this clonotype: The antigen it binds to is not known. Lacking the conserved final phenylalanine or tryptophan, this CDR3 likely reflects a read error.

What the authors observed across the whole study: No significant difference in CD8+ Simpson's diversity was found between patients and healthy controls (P=0.060). Although twenty-nine CD8+ CDR3 sequences were shared by patients and controls, these sequences appeared highly expressed in patients and within the immunodominant clones of patients.

The origin of this receptor is a human donor with aplastic anemia. The sequencing sample was made of sorted CD4+, CD8+, or CD8+CD57+ T cells (not recorded which) from PBMCs.

The CDR3 protein is CASSQPGTGGPLHS. The DNA sequence is TGTGCCAGCAGCCAACCTGGGACAGGGGGACCCCTCCACTCT. The chain uses TRBV7-2 and TRBJ1-6; TRBD1 aligns with 11 central bases. From V the trimming removes 5 bases and from J it removes 12 bases, while the gene matches leave 6 bases of the junction unaccounted for. The CDR3 sequence runs 14 residues, both termini included. Of the read, only the CDR3 DNA is kept; its 42 bases are in frame from base 1. From a lookup of the germline V gene, CDR1 and CDR2 are SGHTA and FQGNSA.